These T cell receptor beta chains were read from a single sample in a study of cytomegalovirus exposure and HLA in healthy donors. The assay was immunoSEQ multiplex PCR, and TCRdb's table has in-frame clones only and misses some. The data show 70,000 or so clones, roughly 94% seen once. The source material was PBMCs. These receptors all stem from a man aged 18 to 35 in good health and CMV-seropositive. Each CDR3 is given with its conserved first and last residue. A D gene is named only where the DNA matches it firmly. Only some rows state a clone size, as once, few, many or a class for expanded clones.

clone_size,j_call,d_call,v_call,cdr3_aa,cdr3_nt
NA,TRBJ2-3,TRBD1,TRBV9,CASSGGQGLDDTQYF,TGTGCCAGCAGCGGCGGACAGGGGTTAGATGATACGCAGTATTTT
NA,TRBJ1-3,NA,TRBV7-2,CASSPFNQAGNTIYF,TGTGCCAGCAGCCCGTTTAATCAGGCTGGAAACACCATATATTTT
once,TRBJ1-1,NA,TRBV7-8,CASSLVPRQNTEAFF,TGTGCCAGCAGCTTAGTACCCAGGCAGAACACTGAAGCTTTCTTT
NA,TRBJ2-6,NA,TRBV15,CATSRDQGSGANVLTF,TGTGCCACCAGCAGAGATCAGGGATCTGGGGCCAACGTCCTGACTTTC
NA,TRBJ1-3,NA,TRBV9,CASSVAGQGGLSGNTIYF,TGTGCCAGCAGCGTTGCAGGGCAGGGTGGGTTGTCTGGAAACACCATATATTTT
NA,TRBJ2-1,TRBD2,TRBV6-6,CASSPKLAGLDNEQFF,TGTGCCAGCAGCCCAAAGCTAGCGGGATTAGACAATGAGCAGTTCTTC
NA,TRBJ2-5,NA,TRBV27,CASSLSASIAETQYF,TGTGCCAGCAGCTTGTCCGCGTCAATCGCAGAGACCCAGTACTTC
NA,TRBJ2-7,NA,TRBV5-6,CASSLFKGHFSYEQYF,TGTGCCAGCAGCTTATTCAAGGGACACTTCTCCTACGAGCAGTACTTC
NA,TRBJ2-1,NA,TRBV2,CASSADSSYNEQFF,TGTGCCAGCAGCGCGGACTCCTCCTACAATGAGCAGTTCTTC
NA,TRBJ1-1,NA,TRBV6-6,CASKRSNTEAFF,TGTGCCAGCAAAAGGAGTAACACTGAAGCTTTCTTT
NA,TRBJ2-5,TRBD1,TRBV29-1,CSVGRTGVGETQYF,TGCAGCGTTGGCAGGACAGGGGTTGGGGAGACCCAGTACTTC
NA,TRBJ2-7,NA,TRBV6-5,CASSRDFYEQYF,TGTGCCAGCAGCCGGGACTTTTACGAGCAGTACTTC
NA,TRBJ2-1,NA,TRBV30,CAWGRGAPRNEQFF,TGTGCCTGGGGGAGGGGGGCCCCCCGCAATGAGCAGTTCTTC
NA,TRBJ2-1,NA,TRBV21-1,CASKSSGLAGERTYNEQFF,TGTGCCAGTAAAAGTTCTGGACTAGCGGGAGAGAGGACCTACAATGAGCAGTTCTTC
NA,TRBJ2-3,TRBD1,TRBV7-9,CASSDRTGYTDTQYF,TGTGCCAGCAGCGACAGGACAGGGTACACAGATACGCAGTATTTT
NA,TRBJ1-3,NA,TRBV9,CASSVGGSTGNTIYF,TGTGCCAGCAGCGTAGGAGGCAGTACTGGAAACACCATATATTTT
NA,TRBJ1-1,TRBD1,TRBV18,CASSATGQGWNTEAFF,TGTGCCAGCTCAGCGACGGGACAGGGTTGGAACACTGAAGCTTTCTTT
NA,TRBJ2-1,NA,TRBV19,CASSERINEQFF,TGTGCCAGTAGTGAGAGGATCAATGAGCAGTTCTTC
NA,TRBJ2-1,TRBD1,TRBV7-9,CASSQQGAREDEQFF,TGTGCCAGCAGTCAACAGGGGGCTCGCGAGGATGAGCAGTTCTTC
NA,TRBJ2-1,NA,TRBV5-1,CASSWSGRDNEQFF,TGCGCCAGCAGCTGGAGCGGGCGCGACAATGAGCAGTTCTTC
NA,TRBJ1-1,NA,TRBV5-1,CASSVKMGTLNTEAFF,TGCGCCAGCAGCGTCAAAATGGGGACTTTGAACACTGAAGCTTTCTTT
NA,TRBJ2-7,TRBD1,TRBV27,CASSPRTGKDAYEQYF,TGTGCCAGCAGTCCTCGGACAGGGAAAGATGCCTACGAGCAGTACTTC
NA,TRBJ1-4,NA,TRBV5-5,CASSSNLRRDEKLFF,TGTGCCAGCAGCTCCAACCTCCGTCGGGATGAAAAACTGTTTTTT
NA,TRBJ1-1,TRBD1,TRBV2,CASRVDRGIPEAFF,TGTGCCAGCAGAGTGGACAGGGGTATCCCTGAAGCTTTCTTT
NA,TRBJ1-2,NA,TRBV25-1,CASRGGTYGYTF,TGTGCCAGCAGGGGCGGGACGTATGGCTACACCTTC
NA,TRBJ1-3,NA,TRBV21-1,CASSKVLRQTVTGNTIYF,TGTGCCAGCAGCAAAGTACTGAGACAGACAGTAACTGGAAACACCATATATTTT
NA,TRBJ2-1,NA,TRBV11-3,CASSPRDFTETYNEQFF,TGTGCCAGCAGCCCCCGGGACTTCACTGAAACCTACAATGAGCAGTTCTTC
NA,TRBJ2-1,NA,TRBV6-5,CASRFFGRNPNEQFF,NA
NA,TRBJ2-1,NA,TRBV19,CASSPPTSSYNEQFF,TGTGCCAGTAGTCCCCCCACTAGCAGCTACAATGAGCAGTTCTTC
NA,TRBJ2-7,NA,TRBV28,CASSLGTEQYF,TGTGCCAGCAGTTTAGGGACAGAGCAGTACTTC
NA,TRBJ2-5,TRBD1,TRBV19,CASSIVRQGAGETQYF,TGTGCCAGTAGTATAGTTCGACAGGGGGCCGGAGAGACCCAGTACTTC
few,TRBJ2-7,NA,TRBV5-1,CASSPDLTYEQYF,TGCGCCAGCAGCCCGGACTTAACCTACGAGCAGTACTTC
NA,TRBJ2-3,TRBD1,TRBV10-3,CAISGQGTITDTQYF,TGTGCCATCAGTGGACAGGGAACGATCACAGATACGCAGTATTTT
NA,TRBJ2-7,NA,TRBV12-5,CASGPSPLYEQYF,TGTGCTAGTGGCCCATCCCCCCTATACGAGCAGTACTTC
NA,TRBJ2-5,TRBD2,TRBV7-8,CASSSPAGTRTFQETQYF,TGTGCCAGCAGCTCGCCGGCCGGGACTAGAACCTTCCAAGAGACCCAGTACTTC
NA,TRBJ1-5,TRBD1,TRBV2,CASSSDRVGNQPQHF,TGTGCCAGCAGCTCGGACAGGGTGGGCAATCAGCCCCAGCATTTT
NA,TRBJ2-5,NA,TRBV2,CASSEARGGETQYF,TGTGCCAGCAGTGAAGCTAGGGGGGGGGAGACCCAGTACTTC
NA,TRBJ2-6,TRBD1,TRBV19,CASSTTGVGANVLTF,TGTGCCAGTAGTACGACAGGGGTCGGGGCCAACGTCCTGACTTTC
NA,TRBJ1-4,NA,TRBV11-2,CASSAQWAGGEKLFF,TGTGCCAGCAGCGCCCAGTGGGCGGGTGGGGAAAAACTGTTTTTT
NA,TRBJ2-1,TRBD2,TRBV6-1,CASSVWLAGGYDEQFF,TGTGCCAGCAGTGTGTGGCTAGCGGGAGGTTATGATGAGCAGTTCTTC
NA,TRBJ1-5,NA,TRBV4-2,CASSQGDRTPNQPQHF,TGTGCCAGCAGCCAAGGAGACAGGACCCCTAATCAGCCCCAGCATTTT